The TCR beta chain described here comes from a study of blood T cell repertoires in COVID-19 (TCRdb year 2020). Background on the whole study: Samples from collaborators originated in the United States, Italy and Spain and spanned both the acute and convalescent phases of COVID-19. The material from the prospective study consisted of cDNA or gDNA derived from T cells, B-cell-depleted T cells, or PBMCs. Deeply sampled blood TCRbeta repertoires from subjects exposed to, actively infected with, or recovered from COVID-19 were included in the dataset. A freely available public database, intended as a resource for researchers studying the immune response to SARS-CoV-2, is where the repertoires were released. Samples were obtained from the ongoing ImmuneRACE study (first 160 participants) and from about 1,300 subjects provided by 6 global collaborators. Sample metadata almost always included a de-identified subject ID, COVID-19 status, age in years and sex. HLA class I and class II types, where available, came from metadata supplied by the sample provider rather than from assay-based typing. What the work shows at the level of the full study, not this receptor alone: How much clinical and demographic metadata was included differed by source and by participant, and the metadata was provided uncurated.

For CDR1 and CDR2, the germline V gene (reference sequence) lists SGHKS and YYEKEE. V is shortened by 0 bases, J by 0 bases, and the region joining them spans 7 bases. There are 16 amino acids in the CDR3, from cysteine to phenylalanine inclusive. Just the 48-base CDR3 DNA is kept, in frame starting at base 1. The collaborating institutions used their own protocols to collect whole blood in K2EDTA tubes. For TCRbeta analysis, collaborator samples were shipped as frozen whole blood, as isolated PBMCs, or as DNA extracted from either sample type. The immunoSEQ Assay, a bias-controlled multiplex PCR, was used to amplify TCRbeta CDR3 regions from genomic DNA. On the study's bioinformatics: The number of nucleated cells in each sample was estimated by amplification of reference gene primers within the assay. Sequence reads were collapsed and filtered to measure the absolute abundance of every unique TCRbeta CDR3 rearrangement. For each sample, productive Simpson clonality was calculated by taking the square root of Simpson's diversity index across productive rearrangements. The table was pulled from immuneACCESS by TCRdb, which kept in-frame rearrangements only. Such tables lose some clones; where checked, under half of the loss comes from unresolved V genes, and the rest has no known cause. V, J and clone size are those of that table, while D and trimming were read from the DNA. The sample table shows hundreds of thousands of clones, and about 87% are seen once. The ten largest make up 1.3% of the sample.

With respect to this clone: There is no known antigen for this receptor. Base-call qualities are not available, and no considerably larger clone is one nucleotide away.

This clonotype was sampled from a man between 65 and 85 years old with acute or convalescent COVID-19. This receptor chain uses TRBV5-5 and TRBJ2-6, and the D gene may be TRBD2, 5 bases matching. Sequencing used peripheral blood. The nucleotides read TGTGCCAGCAGCTTGGGTGGGAGCTCTGGGGCCAACGTCCTGACTTTC. It translates to CASSLGGSSGANVLTF.